The clone carrying this TCR beta chain was seen a few times. These data are taken from a study of T-cell reconstitution after alpha-beta-depleted transplantation in children. It was with unique molecular identifiers that the TCRbeta library was prepared. TCRdb used MiXCR to reprocess the PCR reads, holding one entry per CDR3 protein. The data contain just over 350,000 distinct CDR3 sequences, more than 10% of them seen just once; the ten biggest clones take up about 4.5%. The CDR3 totals 14 residues. Trimming removed 4 bases from V and 6 bases from J; junction bases left unmatched: 3. Germline CDR1 and CDR2: MNHEY and SMNVEV (reference sequence).

This chain connects TRBV27 to TRBJ2-1; TRBD1 matches at 10 bases. The material was PBMCs, obtained from the stem cell graft. The origin of this receptor is a human donor who donated a stem cell graft to a child with Fanconi anemia. The CDR3 DNA reads as TGTGCCAGCAGTTCCGACAGGGGGCCCAATGAGCAGTTCTTC. As protein: CASSSDRGPNEQFF.